Presented here are 2 T cell receptor beta chains from one specimen sequenced in a study of blood T cell repertoires in COVID-19. The protocol was immunoSEQ multiplex PCR, while the TCRdb copy is restricted to in-frame clones and leaves out a portion. The data contain some 160,000 clones, approximately 92% of them singletons. The sample taken for sequencing was peripheral blood. These receptors originate from an older woman with active COVID-19.

This clone was detected a few times. The chain joins TRBV28 to TRBJ1-1, with D unresolved. V dropped 4 bases and J dropped 6 bases, with 21 bases sitting between them. The CDR3 totals 16 residues. Looked up from germline, CDR1 is MDHEN and CDR2 is SYDVKM. DNA for the CDR3: TGTGCCAGCAGTTCCCGCGGGGTGGTGGGTGGCGCTGAAGCTTTCTTT. Translated, it gives CASSSRGVVGGAEAFF.

The V call is TRBV4-2, the J call TRBJ2-1, with D tentatively TRBD2 (7 bases). Between the trimmed V and J ends, which lost 4 bases and 6 bases, there was a span of 19 bases. The CDR3 has 16 residues. Per germline, CDR1 LGHNA and CDR2 YNFKEQ. The CDR3 here is CASSPFFRGGGNEQFF. CDR3 in DNA: TGTGCCAGCAGCCCTTTTTTTCGGGGAGGGGGCAATGAGCAGTTCTTC.